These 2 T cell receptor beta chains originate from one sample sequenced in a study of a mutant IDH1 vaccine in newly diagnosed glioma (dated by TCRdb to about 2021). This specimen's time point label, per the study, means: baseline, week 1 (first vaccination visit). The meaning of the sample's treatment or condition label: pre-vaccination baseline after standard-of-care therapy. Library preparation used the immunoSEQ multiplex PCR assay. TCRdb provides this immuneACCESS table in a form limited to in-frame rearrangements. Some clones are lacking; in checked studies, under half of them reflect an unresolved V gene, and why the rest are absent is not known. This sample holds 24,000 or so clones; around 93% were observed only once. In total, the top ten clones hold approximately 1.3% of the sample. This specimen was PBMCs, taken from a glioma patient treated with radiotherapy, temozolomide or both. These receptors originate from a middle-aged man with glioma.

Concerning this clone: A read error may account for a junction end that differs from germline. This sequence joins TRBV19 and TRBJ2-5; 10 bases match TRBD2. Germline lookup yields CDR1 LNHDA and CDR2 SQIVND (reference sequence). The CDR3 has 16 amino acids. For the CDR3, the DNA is TGTGCCAGTAGCATAGGCCTAGCGGGAGTCCAAGAGACCCAGTACTTC. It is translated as CASSIGLAGVQETQYF.

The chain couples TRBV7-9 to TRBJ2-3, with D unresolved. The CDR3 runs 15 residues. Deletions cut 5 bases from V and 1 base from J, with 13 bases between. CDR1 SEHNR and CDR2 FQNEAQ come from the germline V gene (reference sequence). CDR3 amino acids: CASSPLEVGTDTQYF. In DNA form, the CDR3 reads TGTGCCAGCAGCCCCCTAGAGGTTGGCACAGATACGCAGTATTTT.